The 18 T cell receptor beta chains listed next were all sequenced from one sample in a study of blood T cell repertoires in COVID-19. Profiling relied on immunoSEQ multiplex PCR, and the TCRdb table lists in-frame clones only, not all of them. The sample shows some 240,000 clones, 90% of them seen only once. The sequenced sample consisted of peripheral blood. The origin of the receptors is a woman aged 60-70 years with COVID-19, enrolled during active disease.

The chain is built from TRBV27 and TRBJ1-5; D is unresolved. The CDR3 length is 15 residues. V gave up 5 bases and J gave up 7 bases, with 18 bases separating them. CDR1 MNHEY and CDR2 SMNVEV come from the germline V gene (reference sequence). Here the CDR3 DNA reads TGTGCCAGCAGTCCAGGTCTCTTCACGGGACAGCCCCAGCATTTT. This gives the protein CASSPGLFTGQPQHF.

The V and J genes are TRBV7-9 and TRBJ1-3, with D possibly TRBD1 on 5 matching bases. Germline V CDR1 and CDR2: SEHNR, FQNEAQ (reference sequence). The CDR3 is made up of 12 amino acids. V was clipped by 5 bases and J by 13 bases, with 15 bases between them. CDR3: CASSQRAGRIYF. The CDR3 nucleotides are TGTGCCAGCAGCCAGCGGGCAGGGCGAATATATTTT. Using reference TRBV7-9 and TRBJ1-3 for the parts outside the CDR3, the full variable domain is DTGVSQNPRHKITKRGQNVTFRCDPISEHNRLYWYRQTLGQGPEFLTYFQNEAQLEKSRLLSDRFSAERPKGSFSTLEIQRTEQGDSAMYLCASSQRAGRIYFGEGSWLTVV.

J is TRBJ2-2 and V is TRBV3-1 (or the pseudogene TRBV3-2); 8 positions agree with TRBD1. V gave up 1 base and J gave up 3 bases; unmatched junction bases: 4. The germline gives CDR1 LGHDT, CDR2 YNNKEL (reference sequence). The CDR3 is 16 residues long. DNA of the CDR3: TGTGCCAGCAGCCAAGCGCGACAGGGGCACACCGGGGAGCTGTTTTTT. It specifies CASSQARQGHTGELFF.

In DNA, the CDR3 is TGTGCCAGCAGCCACTCTAGCGGGGGGGGACAAGAGACCCAGTACTTC. Amino acid sequence: CASSHSSGGGQETQYF. The chain joins TRBV6-6 to TRBJ2-5, with 12 nucleotides matching TRBD2. V was pared by 6 bases and J by 2 bases, with 7 bases of the junction left unmatched. Germline V gene lookup returns CDR1 MNHNY and CDR2 SVGAGI (reference sequence). The CDR3 consists of 16 residues.

The chain employs TRBV30 and TRBJ1-6, with 8 positions matching TRBD1. CDR3 length: 16 residues. CDR1 is GTSNPN and CDR2 is SVGIG in the germline V gene (reference sequence). Trimming cost V 0 bases and J 6 bases; bases outside gene matches: 7. The CDR3 nucleotides read TGTGCCTGGAGTGTACTCGGGACAGGATCTAATTCACCCCTCCACTTT. Translated: CAWSVLGTGSNSPLHF.

The chain has TRBV10-3 and TRBJ1-1; no definite D call. The CDR3 runs 12 residues. V was cut by 10 bases and J by 7 bases, with 16 bases left in between. Germline CDR1 is ENHRY and CDR2 is SYGVKD. The CDR3, as DNA: TGTGCCACCCTGGAGGATCTCGGTGAAGCTTTCTTT. Translating gives CATLEDLGEAFF.

V and J are TRBV6-5 and TRBJ1-2, with no clear D. Trimming took off 7 bases at V and 4 bases at J, with 16 bases between the two ends. The CDR3 length is 14 residues. The germline V gene encodes CDR1 MNHEY and CDR2 SVGAGI. The DNA of the CDR3 is TGTGCCAGCACCGCCTCGCCTACGGGCTATGGCTACACCTTC. Translated: CASTASPTGYGYTF.

The chain joins TRBV4-1 to TRBJ1-2; D may be TRBD1 (6 bases). The CDR3 totals 14 residues. V shed 0 bases and J shed 7 bases, with 12 bases lying between them. From germline, CDR1 is MGHRA and CDR2 YSYEKL. This CDR3 reads CASSQDVIRGGYTF. DNA of the CDR3: TGCGCCAGCAGCCAAGATGTTATCAGGGGTGGCTACACCTTC.

J is TRBJ1-1 and V is TRBV9, with TRBD1 identical over 9 bases. Germline V CDR1 and CDR2: SGDLS, YYNGEE. Trimming cost V 3 bases and J 4 bases; bases outside gene matches: 16. This CDR3 has 18 residues. The CDR3 sequence: CASSEQGARSRGATEAFF. The CDR3 DNA sequence: TGTGCCAGCAGCGAACAGGGGGCTCGGAGCCGCGGCGCCACTGAAGCTTTCTTT.

This clone showed up just a few times. The J gene is TRBJ1-4, the V gene TRBV2; D unclear. Germline V gene lookup returns CDR1 SNHLY and CDR2 FYNNEI. Trimming removed 5 bases at V and 4 bases at J, with 14 bases between. This CDR3 is built from 15 residues. The CDR3 is CASSRERLLNEKLFF. The CDR3 DNA is TGTGCCAGCAGTAGGGAGCGTCTACTTAATGAAAAACTGTTTTTT.

Only one count was recorded for this clone. This chain joins TRBV11-2 and TRBJ2-3; TRBD1 aligns across 7 bases. Per the germline V gene, CDR1 is SGHAT and CDR2 is FQNNGV. J lost 1 base, V lost 4 bases, and 5 bases had no gene match. CDR3 length: 15 residues. The CDR3 DNA sequence: TGTGCCAGCAGCTCAGGACAGGCCCGCACAGATACGCAGTATTTT. Translation: CASSSGQARTDTQYF.

This chain connects TRBV2 to TRBJ1-2; D is perhaps TRBD1 (6 bases). The CDR3 has 13 residues. Trimming removed 8 bases from V and 5 bases from J, with 15 bases in between. CDR1 and CDR2 (germline): SNHLY, FYNNEI. CDR3 sequence: CASGTDSGYGYTF. CDR3 DNA sequence: TGTGCCAGCGGGACGGACAGTGGATATGGCTACACCTTC.

The chain carries TRBV6-5 and TRBJ1-2; D gene uncertain. Trimming cost V 6 bases and J 4 bases, with 18 bases left between them. The CDR3 length is 15 residues. CDR1 and CDR2 from the germline V gene are MNHEY and SVGAGI. In nucleotides, the CDR3 is TGTGCCAGCAGGGCCCCGGGAGGAGGAATCTATGGCTACACCTTC. Protein sequence: CASRAPGGGIYGYTF.

This clone showed up just a few times. The rearrangement links TRBV27 to TRBJ1-2; 8 bases are a match to TRBD1. V was clipped by 10 bases and J by 8 bases; unmatched bases: 21. The CDR3 is 16 amino acids. Germline loops: CDR1 MNHEY, CDR2 SMNVEV (reference sequence). This CDR3 reads CATQPAGTGRSRGYTF. The CDR3 nucleotides are TGTGCCACCCAACCGGCCGGGACAGGTCGATCGCGGGGCTACACCTTC.

This chain's CDR3 is CASSSMGARSYEQYF. The CDR3 nucleotides read TGTGCCAGCTCATCAATGGGGGCGAGGTCCTACGAGCAGTACTTC. J is TRBJ2-7 and V is TRBV2, with D tentatively TRBD1 (6 bases). The CDR3 loop spans 15 amino acids. Germline V lookup: CDR1 SNHLY, CDR2 FYNNEI. Trimming stripped 8 bases from V and 1 base from J, with 18 bases between.

V and J are TRBV7-2 and TRBJ2-6; D uncertain. The germline V and J ends were trimmed by 2 bases and 0 bases, with 14 bases remaining between them. The CDR3 sequence is 18 residues long. Germline values: CDR1 SGHTA, CDR2 FQGNSA. The CDR3 is CASSLKLTPDSGANVLTF. The CDR3 coding sequence is TGTGCCAGCAGCTTAAAACTAACTCCCGACTCTGGGGCCAACGTCCTGACTTTC. The full variable domain, completed using reference TRBV7-2 and TRBJ2-6, is GAGVSQSPSNKVTEKGKDVELRCDPISGHTALYWYRQSLGQGLEFLIYFQGNSAPDKSGLPSDRFSAERTGGSVSTLTIQRTQQEDSAVYLCASSLKLTPDSGANVLTFGAGSRLTVL.

This sequence joins TRBV19 and TRBJ1-2, with TRBD1 matching 9 bases. The CDR3 spans 15 residues. Trimming at V came to 6 bases and at J to 1 base, leaving 6 bases not matched to a gene. CDR1 LNHDA and CDR2 SQIVND come from the germline V gene (reference sequence). The CDR3 reads CASRQGADGNYGYTF. CDR3 DNA sequence: TGTGCCAGTAGACAGGGGGCGGATGGTAACTATGGCTACACCTTC.

The chain combines TRBV11-2 with TRBJ2-1; 9 positions match TRBD2. CDR1 is SGHAT, CDR2 FQNNGV, per germline. The CDR3 sequence is 18 residues long. The ends lost 1 base at V and 0 bases at J; junction bases unmatched: 7. The CDR3 here is CASSLGGGGSHSYNEQFF. DNA of the CDR3: TGTGCCAGCAGCTTAGGCGGGGGGGGCTCTCACTCCTACAATGAGCAGTTCTTC.